This T cell receptor beta chain was obtained from a study of blood T cell repertoires in COVID-19. The CDR3 runs 17 residues. J was trimmed by 0 bases and V by 5 bases; bases with no gene match: 11. Germline CDR1 MDHEN, CDR2 SYDVKM. Libraries were prepared by immunoSEQ multiplex PCR; TCRdb keeps only in-frame clonotypes and omits some of them. Among some 280,000 clones, around four fifths were seen once, and the ten largest hold 4% to 5%. This receptor was obtained from a woman in her fifties or sixties with active or convalescent COVID-19. V is TRBV28 and J is TRBJ2-3; TRBD1 agrees at 7 bases. Sequencing used peripheral blood. Written as DNA, the CDR3 is TGTGCCAGCAGTCCTACGACAGGGATTCCTAGCACAGATACGCAGTATTTT. Translated: CASSPTTGIPSTDTQYF.